This T cell receptor (beta chain) was observed in a study of cytomegalovirus exposure and HLA in healthy donors (dated by TCRdb to about 2017). A note on the overall study: An earlier analysis of several hundred of the donors reported approximately 280 Gb of sequence data and 90 million to 120 million unique TCR beta sequences obtained from 180 million or so T cells. Approximately 300 gigabases of sequencing data and around 85 million unique TCR sequences made up an early release that covered under 750 HLA-typed donors. Of the roughly 410 genotyped donors, 81% were placed in the genetic ancestry cluster associated with self-reported Caucasian donors. The study aimed to test whether cataloging public T cell receptors could reveal signatures of past pathogen exposure. The study profiled the T cell repertoires of 666 subjects by immunosequencing and related them to cytomegalovirus serostatus. A separate validation cohort of roughly 110 different subjects was used in addition to the roughly 640-subject first cohort. To predict cytomegalovirus infection status, the study brought together high-throughput TCR immunosequencing, statistical association of individual TCRs with disease status, and machine learning. A later analysis re-examined previously published TCR beta repertoires from more than 550 donors and added high-resolution HLA genotyping to investigate patterns of TCR occurrence. Rather than using new phenotypic data, the later analysis identified candidate immune exposures from TCR beta sequences and from how often those sequences occurred across donors. In an earlier analysis of a few hundred of the donors, high-throughput TCR beta sequencing was used to judge whether each TCR beta V gene segment behaved as functional or pseudogenic. Alongside the repertoire data, information on donor age, sex, ethnicity and CMV serostatus was compiled. In a later genetic analysis, genome-wide SNP genotypes for 398 of the 666 donors were used, and that subset was treated as a discovery cohort. Every discovery cohort repertoire had been produced on one sequencing platform. HLA typing covered class I and class II loci at four-digit resolution. The number of typed donors differed by locus: 629-630 for A, B, C, DRB1 and DQB1; some 500 for DQA1; 606 for DPA1; and 400 to 480 for DPB1. Because of strong linkage in the cohort, 5 or 6 DR-DQ haplotypes were treated as single units for association and clustering. On average, over 200,000 unique TCR beta nucleotide sequences were sequenced per donor among some 430 genotyped donors of the cohort, with 15% to 20% of those sequences being non-productive.

From its cysteine to its phenylalanine, the CDR3 spans 15 amino acids. Only the CDR3 region is kept as DNA, spanning 45 bases read in frame from base 1. CDR1 and CDR2 were assigned from the germline V gene as MDHEN and SYDVKM. The library was obtained by the immunoSEQ multiplex PCR assay. For the multiplex PCR, a mixture combining 60 forward primers for TCR Vbeta segments and 13 reverse primers for TCR Jbeta segments was used. The CDR3 region of rearranged TCR beta genes was amplified from genomic DNA by a multiplex PCR assay. On the Illumina HiSeq System, the amplified TCR beta libraries were sequenced as 87-base-pair reads. The study's processing was this. Across the roughly 640 repertoires, a later analysis counted 75 million to 90 million unique TCR beta chains, roughly 11 million of which were shared by at least two donors. Raw reads were error-corrected and collapsed into unique sequences with a nearest-neighbor algorithm that merged closely related sequences to remove PCR and sequencing errors. Alignment of CDR3 sequences to IMGT reference sequences was used to assign V, D and J gene segments. For a sequence to be retained, at least a six-nucleotide match to both a V gene segment and a J gene segment was required. Rearrangements were classified as productive when the CDR3 lacked stop codons and remained in frame with V and J, and all other rearrangements were classified as non-productive. Following IMGT convention, CDR3 was defined as the stretch from the second conserved V-encoded cysteine to the conserved J-encoded phenylalanine. The earlier analysis of approximately 590 of the donors excluded any sequence lacking an unambiguous match to a single V gene segment. An earlier analysis of several hundred of the donors called V segments functional above 56.7% productive rearrangements and segregating when the between-donor standard deviation exceeded 5%. A statistical classification framework was built to diagnose cytomegalovirus status from the catalog of TCR beta chain sequences. In a later analysis, V and J genes were assigned by comparing TCR nucleotide sequences against IMGT/GENE-DB human TR gene sequences. In a later analysis, CDR3 sequences and most-parsimonious VDJ recombination scenarios were assigned using the TCRdist pipeline. In a later analysis, each TCR beta chain was defined by its CDR3 amino acid sequence together with its V-gene family, and reads lacking a unique V-gene family were excluded. In a later analysis, some 600 highly shared, low-generation-probability nucleotide sequences were removed to address suspected cross-contamination and a sequencing artifact. For each public chain, a later analysis derived a clonal expansion index from normalized ranks of inferred template counts within each repertoire. Generation probabilities in a later analysis came from a VDJ recombination model fitted to out-of-frame rearrangements, and those results were checked against IGoR. A later analysis scored TCR-TCR, TCR-HLA and TCR-CMV co-occurrence with hypergeometric tests, applying a repertoire-size bias correction to TCR pairs. A later analysis estimated false discovery rates by permuting HLA or CMV assignments 20 times. In a later analysis, co-occurring TCRs were grouped using DBSCAN, and TCRdist sequence similarity was added for clustering within HLA-allele-positive subsets. For co-occurrence clustering, repertoires with fewer than 30,000 or more than 120,000 public chains were excluded, along with about five repertoires with anomalous nucleotide sharing. TCRdb took this table from immuneACCESS and kept in-frame rearrangements with V and J called. Such tables lack part of the clones; where checked against another copy, unresolved V genes explain under half of the gap, and the rest is unexplained. V and J calls and clone size are copied from that table; D and trimming were computed from the DNA. The sample data list 220,000 or so clones, and around 85% of these were observed just once. Clones ranked in the top ten supply less than 2% of the sample.

The cohort comprised more than 550 healthy bone marrow donors. All cohort members were sampled while nominally healthy, although unrecorded immune exposures were likely present. The donor was CMV seronegative and was included in the group of approximately 350 seronegative cohort members. A peripheral blood sample was provided by each donor, and peripheral blood mononuclear cells were used for TCR beta sequencing. The Qiagen DNeasy Blood Extraction Kit was used to extract genomic DNA from the blood cell samples. As concerns this clone: Its antigen is not yet known. Base qualities are not at hand, and no much larger clone is one base apart.

The study at large found these results: In a later analysis, the rate of TCR association differed among HLA loci, with DRB1 alleles having the most associated TCRs and HLA-C alleles having the fewest. Specific HLA alleles were associated with 16,951 TCR beta sequences at a false discovery rate of 0.05 in a later analysis. In a later analysis, HLA-associated TCR beta chains showed more clonal expansion and lower generation probabilities than non-associated chains that were equally common. The authors suggested that the approach could potentially be extended to other disease states and immunological phenotypes. Linkage disequilibrium might explain the correlated functional status among segregating V segments, but an unknown experimental factor could not be excluded. Immune exposure information for the cohort was limited to CMV serostatus. The presence/absence analyses assumed that sequencing depth was roughly uniform across donors, and that assumption may not be true. Because the 87-base-pair reads could not distinguish some IMGT-functional V segments, including TRBV6-2 and TRBV6-3, those segments were excluded. In a later genetic analysis, fewer N-insertions in productive TCRs were reported among donors in an Asian-associated ancestry cluster than the roughly 670-donor mean. According to a later analysis, parvovirus B19, influenza, CMV and Epstein-Barr virus appeared linked to several top co-occurrence clusters. In a later genetic analysis, a missense DCLRE1C variant was associated with V-gene and J-gene trimming of TCR beta chains, and the association was replicated in an independent cohort. The sequencing pipeline was judged likely to have produced a cluster of highly shared sequence variants as a technical artifact. Because HLA typing was missing for some donors at each locus, association tests included only the typed subset. The study listed 164 TCR beta chains as associated with cytomegalovirus. Cytomegalovirus status was reported to be diagnosed by the classifier with high specificity and sensitivity in both the original and validation cohorts. A few of the identified cytomegalovirus-associated TCR beta chains were confirmed in vitro to be specific for cytomegalovirus antigens. A further reported finding was that TCR beta sequences accurately predicted the HLA-A and HLA-B alleles for most subjects in the first cohort. Most CMV-associated TCR beta chains appeared to be HLA-restricted in a later analysis, and the HLA associations seemed to be driven largely by CMV exposure. In an earlier analysis of approximately 600 of the donors, most TCR beta V segments were observed in productive rearrangements about 90% or about 30% of the time, broadly matching IMGT annotations. Assigning TCR associations to individual alleles was difficult when HLA alleles, especially DR and DQ, strongly co-occurred. Some 15 rarely observed V segments, including chromosome 9 orphons, were excluded from the earlier analysis of just under 600 of the donors because counts were too low. Most TCR sequences were observed very rarely across donors, whereas some public TCRs were present in many individuals. In this cohort, only TCR beta chains were sequenced, and detectable features were limited by the absence of alpha or paired-chain data.

This TCR was sampled from a man aged 45 to 65 in good health and CMV-seronegative. The V and J segments used are TRBV28 and TRBJ2-5, with a tentative D gene TRBD1 over 6 matching bases. The J call may be wrong; the DNA end is better matched by TRBJ2-7. The specimen was PBMCs. CDR3 protein: CASSPRGTPTYEQYF. DNA sequence: TGTGCCAGCAGCCCAAGGGGGACCCCGACCTACGAGCAGTACTTC.